The rows below give T cell receptor beta chains drawn from one sample of a study of prognosis after radiotherapy for stage I lung cancer. TCRdb passed the multiplex PCR reads through MiXCR, listing each CDR3 protein once. Of some 60,000 distinct CDR3 sequences in the sample, 26% were seen once. The source was PBMCs, collected before or after stereotactic body radiation therapy (not recorded which). These receptors originate from a donor aged 50 or older with non-small cell lung cancer. Both conserved end residues are part of each CDR3.

j_call v_call cdr3_aa
TRBJ2-1 TRBV6-5 CASSYYSGGARNEQFF
TRBJ2-3 TRBV6-2/TRBV6-3 CASSYGGTSGGLNTQYF
TRBJ1-2 TRBV29-1 CSVMTAGGAGYTF
TRBJ2-3 TRBV5-1 CASSGTSVTDTQYF
TRBJ1-3 TRBV3-1 CASSQGIYGSGNTIYF
TRBJ2-1 TRBV6-2/TRBV6-3 CASTMTSGAFNEQFF
TRBJ2-7 TRBV12-3/TRBV12-4 CASGLEQYF
TRBJ2-1 TRBV10-2 CASSRGGYNEQFF
TRBJ2-3 TRBV15 CATSSKYSDTQYF
TRBJ1-1 TRBV7-2 CASSRRDGNTEAFF
TRBJ1-2 TRBV6-5 CASSYDLDSYGYTF
TRBJ1-2 TRBV19 CASSIGPGSHGYTF
TRBJ2-5 TRBV11-2 CASSLPHRGLGETQYF
TRBJ1-2 TRBV7-3 CASSPTSRGNYGYTF
TRBJ1-5 TRBV6-1 CASSRSGVGNQPQHF
TRBJ1-3 TRBV3-1 CASSQEMTDPARNTIYF
TRBJ2-1 TRBV20-1 CSARDRLAARRGPYEQFF
TRBJ1-2 TRBV6-1 CASSDGVYGYTF
TRBJ1-2 TRBV20-1 CSARVEPYPYTF
TRBJ1-4 TRBV5-6 CASSLFRERYTNEKLFF
TRBJ1-1 TRBV7-9 CASSLQKNTEAFF
TRBJ2-1 TRBV20-1 CSARDLFPRESDEQFF
TRBJ2-1 TRBV6-2/TRBV6-3 CASSDLGGGNEQFF
TRBJ1-2 TRBV6-2/TRBV6-3 CASRDRGGQTIDGYTF
TRBJ2-7 TRBV29-1 CSVMTVRSEQYF
TRBJ1-5 TRBV6-4 CASSPTGRGNQPQNF
TRBJ2-7 TRBV12-3/TRBV12-4 CASSFTGGTDEQYF
TRBJ2-7 TRBV2 CASAGTGTKDEQYF
TRBJ1-6 TRBV2 CASSQQGSSYNSPLHF
TRBJ2-5 TRBV28 CASGEGQLAKTQYF
TRBJ1-2 TRBV29-1 CSVADSLEGYTF
TRBJ2-1 TRBV7-2 CASRNTGNNEQFF
TRBJ2-7 TRBV28 CASSLAGASSYEQYF
TRBJ1-2 TRBV9 CASSVGTAINYGYTF
TRBJ1-5 TRBV19 CASSIAQSNQPQHF
TRBJ2-4 TRBV7-2 CASSPTRGLANIQYF
TRBJ1-3 TRBV20-1 CSARVDSQGNTIYF
TRBJ2-3 TRBV5-6 CASIQPGTGGLDTQYF
TRBJ1-5 TRBV5-8 CASSAGTLNQPQHF
TRBJ2-5 TRBV2 CATGLDLQETQYF
TRBJ2-3 TRBV6-5 CASSFRGRGDTQYF
TRBJ2-1 TRBV5-1 CASSQDGKNYNEQFF
TRBJ2-5 TRBV6-2/TRBV6-3 CASSDFISGAEETQYF
TRBJ2-3 TRBV5-4 CASSKLEDLSTDTQYF
TRBJ1-3 TRBV12-3/TRBV12-4 CATLWGGVGNTIYF
TRBJ1-1 TRBV7-2 CASSLVSGDTEAFF
TRBJ1-2 TRBV7-2 CASSLVGGRGDYGYTF
TRBJ2-5 TRBV5-1 CASSRTGETQYF
TRBJ2-5 TRBV12-3/TRBV12-4 CASSLPGSQETQYF
TRBJ1-6 TRBV6-5 CASSYTGGNSPLHF
TRBJ1-1 TRBV19 CASSILQGGTEAFF
TRBJ2-3 TRBV6-1 CASSEARRRGGTDTQYF